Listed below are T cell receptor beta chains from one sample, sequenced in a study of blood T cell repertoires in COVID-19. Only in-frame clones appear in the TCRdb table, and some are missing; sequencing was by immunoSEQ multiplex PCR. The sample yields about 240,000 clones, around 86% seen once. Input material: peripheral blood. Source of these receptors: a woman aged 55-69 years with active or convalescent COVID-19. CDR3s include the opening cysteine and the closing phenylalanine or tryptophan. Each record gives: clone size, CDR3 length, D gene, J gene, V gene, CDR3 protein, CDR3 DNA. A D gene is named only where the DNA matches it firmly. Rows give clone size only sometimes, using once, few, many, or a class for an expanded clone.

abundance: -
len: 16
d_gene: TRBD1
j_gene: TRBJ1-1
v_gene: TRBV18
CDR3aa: CASSRGQGALSTEAFF
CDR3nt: TGTGCCAGCTCACGAGGACAGGGGGCGTTGAGCACTGAAGCTTTCTTT

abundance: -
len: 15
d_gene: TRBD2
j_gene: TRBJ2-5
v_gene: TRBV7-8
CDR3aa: CASSLGGGGQETQYF
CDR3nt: TGTGCCAGCAGCTTAGGTGGGGGGGGCCAAGAGACCCAGTACTTC

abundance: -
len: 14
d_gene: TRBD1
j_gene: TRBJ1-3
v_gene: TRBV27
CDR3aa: CASRTGGSGNTIYF
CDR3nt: TGTGCCAGCAGAACAGGGGGCTCTGGAAACACCATATATTTT

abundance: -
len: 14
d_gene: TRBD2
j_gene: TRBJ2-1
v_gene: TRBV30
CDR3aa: CAWSVLRLAAEQFF
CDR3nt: TGTGCCTGGAGTGTACTGAGACTAGCGGCTGAGCAGTTCTTC

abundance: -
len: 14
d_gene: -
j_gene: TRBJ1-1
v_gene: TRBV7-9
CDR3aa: CASSLAGGTTEAFF
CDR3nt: TGTGCCAGCAGCTTAGCGGGAGGAACCACTGAAGCTTTCTTT

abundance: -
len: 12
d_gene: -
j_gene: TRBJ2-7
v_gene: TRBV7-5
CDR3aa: CARSFPGDEQYF
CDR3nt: TGTGCCAGAAGCTTCCCGGGAGACGAGCAGTACTTC

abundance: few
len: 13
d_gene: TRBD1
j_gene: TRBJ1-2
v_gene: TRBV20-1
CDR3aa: CSASRQGSYGYTF
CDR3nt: TGCAGTGCTAGTCGACAGGGTTCCTATGGCTACACCTTC

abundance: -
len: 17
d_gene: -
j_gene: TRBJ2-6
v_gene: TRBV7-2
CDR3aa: CASSPRNQNSGANVLTF
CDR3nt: TGTGCCAGCAGCCCCCGAAACCAGAACTCTGGGGCCAACGTCCTGACTTTC

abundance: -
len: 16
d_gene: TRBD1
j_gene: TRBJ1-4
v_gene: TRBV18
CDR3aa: CASSPMIQGANEKLFF
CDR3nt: TGTGCCAGCTCCCCGATGATACAGGGGGCTAATGAAAAACTGTTTTTT

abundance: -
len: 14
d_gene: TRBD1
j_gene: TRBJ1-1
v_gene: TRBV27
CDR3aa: CASSWGQGWTEAFF
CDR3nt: TGTGCCAGCAGTTGGGGACAGGGGTGGACTGAAGCTTTCTTT

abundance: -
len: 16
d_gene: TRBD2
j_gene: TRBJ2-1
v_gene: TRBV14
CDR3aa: CASSQLTSGPYNEQFF
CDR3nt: TGTGCCAGCAGCCAGCTTACTAGCGGGCCGTACAATGAGCAGTTCTTC

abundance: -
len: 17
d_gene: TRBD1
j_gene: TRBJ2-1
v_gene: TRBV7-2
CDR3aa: CASSLFSPRAGGNEQFF
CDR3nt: TGTGCCAGCAGCTTATTTAGCCCCCGGGCAGGGGGCAATGAGCAGTTCTTC

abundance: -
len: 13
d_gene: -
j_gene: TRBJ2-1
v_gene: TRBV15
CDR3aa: CATSPSPYNEQFF
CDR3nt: TGTGCCACCAGCCCTAGCCCTTACAATGAGCAGTTCTTC

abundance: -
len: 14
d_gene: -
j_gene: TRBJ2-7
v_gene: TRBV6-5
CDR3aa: CASSYNRVSYEQYF
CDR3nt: TGTGCCAGCAGTTACAACAGGGTGTCCTACGAGCAGTACTTC

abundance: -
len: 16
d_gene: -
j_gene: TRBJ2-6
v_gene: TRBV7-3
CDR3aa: CASTPGGSSGANVLTF
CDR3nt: TGTGCCAGCACCCCCGGGGGTAGCTCTGGGGCCAACGTCCTGACTTTC

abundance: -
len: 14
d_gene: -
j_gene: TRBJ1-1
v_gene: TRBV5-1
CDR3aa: CASSFSQVNTEAFF
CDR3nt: TGCGCCAGCAGCTTCTCACAGGTGAACACTGAAGCTTTCTTT

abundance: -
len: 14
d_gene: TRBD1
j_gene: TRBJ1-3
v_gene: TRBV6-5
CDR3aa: CASSCGQGAVEIGF
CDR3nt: TGTGCCAGCAGTTGTGGACAGGGGGCCGTAGAGATAGGATTT

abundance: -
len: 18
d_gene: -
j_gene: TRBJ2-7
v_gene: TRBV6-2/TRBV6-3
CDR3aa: CASSYPRVGRGLSYEQYF
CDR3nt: TGTGCCAGCAGTTACCCCCGGGTAGGGCGGGGGCTCTCCTACGAGCAGTACTTC

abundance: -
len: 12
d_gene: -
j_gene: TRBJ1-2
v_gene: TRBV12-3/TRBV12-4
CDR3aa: CASQQGFYGYTF
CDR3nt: TGTGCCAGTCAACAGGGATTCTATGGCTACACCTTC

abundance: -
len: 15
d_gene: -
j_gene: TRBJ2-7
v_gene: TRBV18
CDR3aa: CASSPGAEASYEQYF
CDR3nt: TGTGCCAGCTCACCAGGGGCAGAAGCATCCTACGAGCAGTACTTC

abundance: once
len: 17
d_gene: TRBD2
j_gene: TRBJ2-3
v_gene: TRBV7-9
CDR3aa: CASSLGSAGGRTDTQYF
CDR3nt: TGTGCCAGCAGCTTAGGGTCCGCGGGGGGGCGGACAGATACGCAGTATTTT

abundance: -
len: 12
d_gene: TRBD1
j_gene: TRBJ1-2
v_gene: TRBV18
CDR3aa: CASSGQHYGYTF
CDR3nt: TGTGCCAGCTCGGGACAGCACTATGGCTACACCTTC

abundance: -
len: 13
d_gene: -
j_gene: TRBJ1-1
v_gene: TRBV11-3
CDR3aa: CASSSGGGAEAFF
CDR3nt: TGTGCCAGCAGCTCCGGTGGGGGGGCGGAGGCTTTCTTT

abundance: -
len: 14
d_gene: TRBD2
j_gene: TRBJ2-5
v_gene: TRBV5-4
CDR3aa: CASSRGGNQETQYF
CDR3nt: TGTGCCAGCAGCCGCGGGGGGAACCAAGAGACCCAGTACTTC

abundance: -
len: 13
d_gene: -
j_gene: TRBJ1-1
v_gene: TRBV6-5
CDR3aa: CASSYIENTEAFF
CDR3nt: TGTGCCAGCAGTTACATAGAGAACACTGAAGCTTTCTTT

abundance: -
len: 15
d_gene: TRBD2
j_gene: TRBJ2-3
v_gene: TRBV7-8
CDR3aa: CASRLAGAATDTQYF
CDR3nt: TGTGCCAGCAGACTAGCGGGGGCCGCCACAGATACGCAGTATTTT

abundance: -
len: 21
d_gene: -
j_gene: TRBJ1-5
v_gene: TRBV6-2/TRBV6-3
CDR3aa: CASSYSGSKGSGRESSQPQHF
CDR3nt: TGTGCCAGCAGTTACTCCGGCAGTAAAGGGTCCGGTAGGGAGTCTAGTCAGCCCCAGCATTTT

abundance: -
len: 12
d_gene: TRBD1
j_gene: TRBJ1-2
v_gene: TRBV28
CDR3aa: CASSPTGYGYTF
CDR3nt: TGTGCCAGCAGTCCGACAGGGTATGGCTACACCTTC

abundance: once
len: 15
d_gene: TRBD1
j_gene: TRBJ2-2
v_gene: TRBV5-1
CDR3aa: CASSNDRVNTGELFF
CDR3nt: TGCGCCAGCAGCAACGACAGGGTTAACACCGGGGAGCTGTTTTTT

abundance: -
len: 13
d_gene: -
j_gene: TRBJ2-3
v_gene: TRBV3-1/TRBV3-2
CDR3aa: CASSQGGTDTQYF
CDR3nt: TGTGCCAGCAGCCAAGGCGGGACGGATACGCAGTATTTT

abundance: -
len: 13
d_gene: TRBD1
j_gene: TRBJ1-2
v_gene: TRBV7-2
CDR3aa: CASSVQGLYGYTF
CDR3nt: TGTGCCAGCAGCGTACAGGGGCTCTATGGCTACACCTTC

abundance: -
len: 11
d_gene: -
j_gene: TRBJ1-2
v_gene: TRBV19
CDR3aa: CASRSGIGYTF
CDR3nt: TGTGCCAGTAGGTCGGGGATTGGCTACACCTTC

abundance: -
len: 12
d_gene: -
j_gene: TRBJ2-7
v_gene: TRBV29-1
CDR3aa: CSVGWGEYEQYF
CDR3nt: TGCAGCGTTGGTTGGGGCGAGTACGAGCAGTACTTC